These T cell receptor beta chains were read from a single sample in a study of T-cell reconstitution after alpha-beta-depleted transplantation in children. A single record per CDR3 protein comes from TCRdb applying MiXCR to the PCR reads. Of 530,000 or so distinct CDR3 sequences listed, more than 20% are singletons. Sequenced here: PBMCs, sampled before TCRalphabeta/CD19-depleted stem cell transplant. The source of these receptors is a boy younger than two with Wiskott-Aldrich syndrome, due to receive a stem cell transplant. Both conserved end residues are part of each CDR3. The D gene is left open where the match is weak. Only part of the rows carry a size: once, few, many, or a class if the clone is expanded.

clone_size	v_call	d_call	j_call	cdr3_nt	cdr3_aa
-	TRBV27	TRBD2	TRBJ2-1	TGTGCCAGCATCCCTAGGGGGACTAGCGGGAGAATTCTCAATGAGCAGTTCTTC	CASIPRGTSGRILNEQFF
few	TRBV5-1	-	TRBJ2-5	TGCGCCAGCAGCAAAGCCGGGACGAGCCCCGGGACCCAGTACTTC	CASSKAGTSPGTQYF
-	TRBV10-3	-	TRBJ1-1	TGTGCCATCAGTGAGTCGACGGCACCAGCTGAAGCTTTCTTT	CAISESTAPAEAFF
-	TRBV20-1	-	TRBJ1-2	TGCAGTGCCGCGGACACACACTATGGCTACACCTTC	CSAADTHYGYTF
few	TRBV28	-	TRBJ1-2	TGTGCCAGCAGTTTACCCGGGACATCGAACTATGGCTACACCTTC	CASSLPGTSNYGYTF
-	TRBV20-1	TRBD2	TRBJ2-1	TGCAGTGCTTCCAGCGGGAGAAGCCCCTACAATGAGCAGTTCTTC	CSASSGRSPYNEQFF
few	TRBV7-8	-	TRBJ1-2	TGTGCCAGCAGCCGAACGACAGGCGCCTATGGCTACACCTTC	CASSRTTGAYGYTF
few	TRBV4-2	-	TRBJ2-1	TGTGCCAGCAGCCGGGGGGGCGTGGATGAGCAGTTCTTC	CASSRGGVDEQFF
few	TRBV20-1	-	TRBJ1-4	TGCAGTGCTAGAGGGGCGAGGTTGAATGAAAAACTGTTTTTT	CSARGARLNEKLFF
few	TRBV12-3/TRBV12-4	-	TRBJ2-1	TGTGCCAGCAGTTTATTGTCGAGGAATGAGCAGTTCTTC	CASSLLSRNEQFF
-	TRBV9	TRBD1	TRBJ2-7	TGTGCCAGCAGCAGGACAGGGGGATTTTACGAGCAGTACTTC	CASSRTGGFYEQYF
-	TRBV11-1	TRBD1	TRBJ2-6	TGTGCCAGCAGCCTCCTTCGGACAGGGGCGGCCGCTGGGGCCAACGTCCTGACTTTC	CASSLLRTGAAAGANVLTF
-	TRBV27	TRBD2	TRBJ2-1	TGTGCCAGCAGTTTTAGCGGGAGGGCCTCCGGCAATGAGCAGTTCTTC	CASSFSGRASGNEQFF
few	TRBV12-3/TRBV12-4	-	TRBJ2-1	TGTGCCAGCAATGACCCCTACAATGAGCAGTTCTTC	CASNDPYNEQFF
few	TRBV19	-	TRBJ1-3	TGTGCCAGTAGTATGCCGGGGATTACTGGAAACACCATATATTTT	CASSMPGITGNTIYF
-	TRBV5-1	TRBD1	TRBJ2-7	TGCGCCAGCACCATTACAGGGGGCTTTTCCTACGAGCAGTACTTC	CASTITGGFSYEQYF
-	TRBV7-2	-	TRBJ2-7	TGTGCCAGCAGTCAAAGCCGACCGCCGTGGGGCGAGCAGTACTTC	CASSQSRPPWGEQYF
-	TRBV5-1	-	TRBJ2-7	TGCGCCAGCAGCTTGACACCGGGAGTAGTGAGGCTGTACTTC	CASSLTPGVVRLYF
-	TRBV12-3/TRBV12-4	-	TRBJ2-5	TGTGCCAGCAGAGAGGGACTTCCTCAAATTCAAGAGACCCAGTACTTC	CASREGLPQIQETQYF
-	TRBV29-1	-	TRBJ2-5	TGCAGCGTTGGTCTGGGTCCTCAAGAGACCCAGTACTTC	CSVGLGPQETQYF
few	TRBV5-5	TRBD1	TRBJ2-5	TGTGCCAGCAGCTTGAACAGGGGGTACCCAGGGACCCAGTACTTC	CASSLNRGYPGTQYF
-	TRBV11-2	-	TRBJ2-5	TGTGCCAGCAGAGACCCCTTTGGGACCGCCCAAGAGACCCAGTACTTC	CASRDPFGTAQETQYF
few	TRBV5-1	-	TRBJ2-2	TGCGCCAGCAGCTTGGTACAGGGCTTCGGGGAGCTGTTTTTT	CASSLVQGFGELFF
few	TRBV10-3	TRBD2	TRBJ2-2	TGTGCCATCAGTGCCGGGACTAGCGGATTCTACACCGGGGAGCTGTTTTTT	CAISAGTSGFYTGELFF
-	TRBV29-1	-	TRBJ2-7	TGCAGCGTTGAGTTACGGAACTCCTACGAGCAGTACTTC	CSVELRNSYEQYF
few	TRBV5-5	-	TRBJ2-3	TGTGCCAGCAGCTTGGCTCTGGAAGATACGCAGTATTTT	CASSLALEDTQYF
-	TRBV30	-	TRBJ1-5	TGTGCCTGGAGTGTGGGGAACCAGCCCCAGCATTTT	CAWSVGNQPQHF
few	TRBV7-9	-	TRBJ1-2	TGTGCCAGCAGCGCGAGGGGGAAGGATGGCTACACCTTC	CASSARGKDGYTF
few	TRBV7-2	TRBD1	TRBJ1-6	TGTGCCAGCAGCTTAGAGGGGGCGCGGAATAATTCACCCCTCCACTTT	CASSLEGARNNSPLHF
few	TRBV5-1	TRBD1	TRBJ1-1	TGCGCCAGCAGCGAATCGGACAGGGGCTGGACTGAAGCTTTCTTT	CASSESDRGWTEAFF
few	TRBV5-1	-	TRBJ2-7	TGCGCCAGCACGGAAGAGGGCGCCTCCTACGAGCAGTACTTC	CASTEEGASYEQYF
-	TRBV7-2	-	TRBJ2-1	TGTGCCAGCAGCGCGAGGGGCGGGAACTCCTACAATGAGCAGTTCTTC	CASSARGGNSYNEQFF
few	TRBV7-2	-	TRBJ1-3	TGTGCCAGCAGCTTACAAACTACAGGGACTGGAAACACCATATATTTT	CASSLQTTGTGNTIYF
-	TRBV9	TRBD1	TRBJ1-2	TGTGCCAGCAGCGTGGCGACAGGGGCGGGATATGGCTACACCTTC	CASSVATGAGYGYTF